Described below is a single T cell receptor (beta chain) sequence and its context. Its antigen is not known. The entry originates in a study of synovial regulatory T cells in juvenile arthritis. Background on the study: A few patients were therapy-naive; five to seven received methotrexate alone. Study-wide results and caveats: Inflammation-associated Treg cells in blood had less TCR diversity than the remaining blood Treg cells.

Donors were about 11 juvenile idiopathic arthritis patients with active disease, 3 polyarticular and 8 oligoarticular. Patients had median age 11.6 years, range roughly 2.2-25. Only in-frame clones appear in the TCRdb table, and some are missing; sequencing was by immunoSEQ multiplex PCR. In total, the table holds 9,500 to 10,000 clones. This clonotype was sampled from a donor aged 2-35 years with juvenile idiopathic arthritis. What was sequenced was Treg cells from blood. Subset described: remaining (HLA-DR-negative) circulating blood Treg cells.

CDR3 sequence: CASGQGYQPQHF. This chain links TRBV7-2 with TRBJ1-5; TCRdb designates TRBD1, a call that cannot be tested without DNA. The germline gives CDR1 SGHTA, CDR2 FQGNSA. CDR3 size: 12 residues. No DNA sequence was recorded.